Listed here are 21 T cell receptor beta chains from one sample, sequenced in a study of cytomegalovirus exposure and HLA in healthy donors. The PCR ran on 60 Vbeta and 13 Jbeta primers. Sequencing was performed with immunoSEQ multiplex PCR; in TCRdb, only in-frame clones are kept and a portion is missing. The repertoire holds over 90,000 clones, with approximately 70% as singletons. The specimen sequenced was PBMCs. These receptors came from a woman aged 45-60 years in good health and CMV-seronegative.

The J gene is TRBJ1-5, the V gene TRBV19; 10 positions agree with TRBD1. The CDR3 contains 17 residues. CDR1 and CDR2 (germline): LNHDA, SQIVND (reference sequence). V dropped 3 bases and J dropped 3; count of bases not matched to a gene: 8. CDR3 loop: CASSMGQGTLYNQPQHF. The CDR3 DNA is TGTGCCAGTAGTATGGGACAGGGGACCCTTTACAATCAGCCCCAGCATTTT.

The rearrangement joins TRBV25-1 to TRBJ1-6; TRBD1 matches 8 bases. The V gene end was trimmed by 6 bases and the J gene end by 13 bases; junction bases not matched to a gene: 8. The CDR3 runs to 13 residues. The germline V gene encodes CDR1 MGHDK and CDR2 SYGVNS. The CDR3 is CASRPTGDTPLHF. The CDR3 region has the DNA TGTGCCAGCAGGCCGACAGGGGATACCCCCCTCCACTTT.

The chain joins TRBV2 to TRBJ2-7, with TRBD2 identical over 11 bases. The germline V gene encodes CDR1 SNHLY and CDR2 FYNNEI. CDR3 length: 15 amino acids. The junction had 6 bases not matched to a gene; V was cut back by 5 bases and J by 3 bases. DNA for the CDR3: TGTGCCAGCAGTCTAACTAGCGGGAGTGTCTACGAGCAGTACTTC. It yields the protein CASSLTSGSVYEQYF.

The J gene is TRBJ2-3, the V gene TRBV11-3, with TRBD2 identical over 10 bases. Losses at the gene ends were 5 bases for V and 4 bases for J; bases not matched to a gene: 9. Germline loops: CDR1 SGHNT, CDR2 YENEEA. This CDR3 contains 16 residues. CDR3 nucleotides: TGTGCCAGCAGCCCCAGGACTAGCGGTTTTGCAGATACGCAGTATTTT. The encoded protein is CASSPRTSGFADTQYF.

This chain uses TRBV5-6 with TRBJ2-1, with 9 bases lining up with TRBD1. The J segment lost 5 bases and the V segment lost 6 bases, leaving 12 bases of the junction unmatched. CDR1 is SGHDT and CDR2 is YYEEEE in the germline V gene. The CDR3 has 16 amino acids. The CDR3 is CASNRDRGNLHNEQFF. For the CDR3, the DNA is TGTGCCAGCAACCGTGACAGGGGGAATCTCCACAATGAGCAGTTCTTC.

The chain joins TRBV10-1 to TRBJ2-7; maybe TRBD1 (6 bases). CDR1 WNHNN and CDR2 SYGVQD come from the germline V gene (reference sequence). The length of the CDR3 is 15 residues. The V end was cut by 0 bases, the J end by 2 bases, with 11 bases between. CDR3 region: CASSESMQGTYEQYF. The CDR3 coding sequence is TGCGCCAGCAGTGAGTCGATGCAGGGGACCTACGAGCAGTACTTC.

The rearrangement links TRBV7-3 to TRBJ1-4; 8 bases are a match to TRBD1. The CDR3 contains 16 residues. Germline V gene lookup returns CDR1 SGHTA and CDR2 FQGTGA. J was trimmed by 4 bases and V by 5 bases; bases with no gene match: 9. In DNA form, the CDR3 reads TGTGCCAGCAGCCCCGGTCGACAGGGGAATAATGAAAAACTGTTTTTT. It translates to CASSPGRQGNNEKLFF.

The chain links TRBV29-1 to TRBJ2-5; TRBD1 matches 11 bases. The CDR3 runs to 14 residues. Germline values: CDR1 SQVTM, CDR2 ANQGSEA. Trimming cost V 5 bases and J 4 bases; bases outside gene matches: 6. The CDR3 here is CSVSAGTGGETQYF. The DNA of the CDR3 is TGCAGCGTTAGCGCCGGGACAGGGGGAGAGACCCAGTACTTC.

CDR3 in amino acids: CASSIGTGGVYEQYF. The CDR3 DNA follows: TGCGCCAGCAGCATCGGGACAGGGGGCGTCTACGAGCAGTACTTC. J is TRBJ2-7 and V is TRBV5-1, with TRBD1 identical over 12 bases. There are 15 residues in the CDR3. The germline CDR1 and CDR2 sequences are SGHRS and YFSETQ. The V and J ends lost 4 bases and 3 bases, in that order; junction bases with no gene match: 5.

The DNA of the CDR3 is TGTGCCAGCAGTTACTCGACAGGGGGGTCCTACGAGCAGTACTTC. This encodes CASSYSTGGSYEQYF. V is TRBV6-5 and J is TRBJ2-7, with TRBD1 identical over 9 bases. With V trimmed by 0 bases and J by 1 base, 1 base remained unmatched. CDR1 MNHEY and CDR2 SVGAGI come from the germline V gene. CDR3 length: 15 amino acids.

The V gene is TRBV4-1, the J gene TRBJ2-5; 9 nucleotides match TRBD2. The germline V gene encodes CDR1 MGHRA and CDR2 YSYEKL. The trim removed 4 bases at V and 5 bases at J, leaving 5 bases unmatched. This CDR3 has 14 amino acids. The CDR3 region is CASSPGTSPETQYF. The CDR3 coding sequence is TGCGCCAGCAGCCCCGGGACTAGCCCCGAGACCCAGTACTTC.

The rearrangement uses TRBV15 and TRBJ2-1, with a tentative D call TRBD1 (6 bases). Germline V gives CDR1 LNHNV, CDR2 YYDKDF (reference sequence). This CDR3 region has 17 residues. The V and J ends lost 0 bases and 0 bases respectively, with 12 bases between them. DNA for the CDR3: TGTGCCACCAGCAGAGATCAGGGGTGGAGCTCCTACAATGAGCAGTTCTTC. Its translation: CATSRDQGWSSYNEQFF.

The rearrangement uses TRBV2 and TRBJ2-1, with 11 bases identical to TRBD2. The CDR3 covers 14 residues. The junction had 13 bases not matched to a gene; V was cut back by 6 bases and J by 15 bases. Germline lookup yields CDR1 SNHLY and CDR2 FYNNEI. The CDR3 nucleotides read TGTGCCAGCAGATTAGGACTAGCGGGTGAAGGGCGGTTCTTC. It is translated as CASRLGLAGEGRFF.

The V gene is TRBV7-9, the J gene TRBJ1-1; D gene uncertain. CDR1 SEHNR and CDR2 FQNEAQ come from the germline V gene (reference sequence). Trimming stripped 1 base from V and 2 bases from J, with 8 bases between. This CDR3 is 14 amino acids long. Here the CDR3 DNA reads TGTGCCAGCAGCTTAGAACAGCCAAACACTGAAGCTTTCTTT. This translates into CASSLEQPNTEAFF.

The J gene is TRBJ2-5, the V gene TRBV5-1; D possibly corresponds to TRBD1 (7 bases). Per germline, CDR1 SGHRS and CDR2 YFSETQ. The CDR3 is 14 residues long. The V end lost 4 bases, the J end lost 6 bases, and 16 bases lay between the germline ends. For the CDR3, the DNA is TGCGCCAGCAGCGGGGGGACAGTTTTTCAGACCCAGTACTTC. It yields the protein CASSGGTVFQTQYF.

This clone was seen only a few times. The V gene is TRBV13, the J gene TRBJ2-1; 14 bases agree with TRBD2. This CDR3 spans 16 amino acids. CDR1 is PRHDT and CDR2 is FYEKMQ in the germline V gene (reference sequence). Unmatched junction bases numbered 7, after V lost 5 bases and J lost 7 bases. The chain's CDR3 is CASSRGLAGVLNEQFF. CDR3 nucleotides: TGTGCCAGCAGCCGGGGACTAGCGGGAGTACTTAATGAGCAGTTCTTC.

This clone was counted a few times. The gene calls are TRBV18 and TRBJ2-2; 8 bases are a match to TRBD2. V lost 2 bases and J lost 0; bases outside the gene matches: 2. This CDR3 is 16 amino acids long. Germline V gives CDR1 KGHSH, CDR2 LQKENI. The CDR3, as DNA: TGTGCCAGCTCACCAACTAGCGGCGCGAACACCGGGGAGCTGTTTTTT. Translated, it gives CASSPTSGANTGELFF. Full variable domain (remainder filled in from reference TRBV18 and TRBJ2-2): NAGVMQNPRHLVRRRGQEARLRCSPMKGHSHVYWYRQLPEEGLKFMVYLQKENIIDESGMPKERFSAEFPKEGPSILRIQQVVRGDSAAYFCASSPTSGANTGELFFGEGSRLTVL.

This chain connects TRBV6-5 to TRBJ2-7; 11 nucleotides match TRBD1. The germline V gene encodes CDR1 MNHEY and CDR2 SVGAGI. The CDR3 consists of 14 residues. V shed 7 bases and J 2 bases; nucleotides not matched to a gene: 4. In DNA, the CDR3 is TGTGCCAGCAAATCGGGACAGGGGGCCTACGAGCAGTACTTC. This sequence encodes CASKSGQGAYEQYF.

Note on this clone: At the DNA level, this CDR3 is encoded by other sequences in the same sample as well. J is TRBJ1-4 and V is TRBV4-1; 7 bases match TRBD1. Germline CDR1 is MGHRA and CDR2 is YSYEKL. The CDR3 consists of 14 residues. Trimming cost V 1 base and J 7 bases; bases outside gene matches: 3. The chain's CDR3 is CASSQGQGSEKLFF. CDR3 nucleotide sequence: TGCGCCAGCAGCCAAGGACAGGGTAGTGAAAAACTGTTTTTT.

CDR3 DNA sequence: TGTGCCACCAGCAGAGACAGGGGGAGGCTTGAGGGAGCGGGCTACAATGAGCAGTTCTTC. This translates into CATSRDRGRLEGAGYNEQFF. The chain is built from TRBV15 and TRBJ2-1, with D possibly being TRBD1 (7 bases). CDR1 and CDR2 (germline): LNHNV, YYDKDF (reference sequence). The CDR3 spans 20 residues. The ends were cut back, 0 bases at V and 3 bases at J, with 24 bases in the middle.

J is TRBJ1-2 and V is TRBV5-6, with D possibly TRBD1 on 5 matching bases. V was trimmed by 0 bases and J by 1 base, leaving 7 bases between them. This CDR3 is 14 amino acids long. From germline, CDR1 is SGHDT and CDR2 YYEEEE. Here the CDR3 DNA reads TGTGCCAGCAGCTTGGCGGGACTTAACTATGGCTACACCTTC. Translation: CASSLAGLNYGYTF.